This T cell receptor (beta chain) is drawn from a study of molecular identifiers for immune sequencing clone quantification. For this clonotype: Its antigen is as yet unknown.

General study points: Even with approximately 1 million naive cells present, spiked Jurkat TCR RNA from one cell was reportedly detectable. Beyond 20 RNA copies, clones held over 97% of effector molecules, compared with under 1% in naive cells.

The junction had 5 bases not matched to a gene; V was cut back by 3 bases and J by 1 base. The CDR3 consists of 16 residues. Germline-derived CDR1 and CDR2 are MRHNA and SNTAGT. Listed TCR primers, together with previously described methods, were used for the bulk TCR libraries. In TCRdb, the PCR reads were re-called with MiXCR into one record per CDR3 protein. This sample yields about half a million distinct CDR3 sequences, of which around a fifth are seen a single time; more than 0.8% belongs to the top ten. This chain joins TRBV6-4 and TRBJ2-5, with 10 nucleotides matching TRBD1. Sample: naive CD8+ T cells from blood, with Jurkat cell RNA spiked in. Subset here: FACS-sorted CD8+CD4-CCR7+CD45RA+ naive T cells. The TCR originated in a human donor in good health. Some libraries in this study had Jurkat cell RNA spiked in. CDR3 nucleotide sequence: TGTGCCAGCAGTGAGAGACAGGGGGCCCCCCAAGAGACCCAGTACTTC. Translating gives CASSERQGAPQETQYF.